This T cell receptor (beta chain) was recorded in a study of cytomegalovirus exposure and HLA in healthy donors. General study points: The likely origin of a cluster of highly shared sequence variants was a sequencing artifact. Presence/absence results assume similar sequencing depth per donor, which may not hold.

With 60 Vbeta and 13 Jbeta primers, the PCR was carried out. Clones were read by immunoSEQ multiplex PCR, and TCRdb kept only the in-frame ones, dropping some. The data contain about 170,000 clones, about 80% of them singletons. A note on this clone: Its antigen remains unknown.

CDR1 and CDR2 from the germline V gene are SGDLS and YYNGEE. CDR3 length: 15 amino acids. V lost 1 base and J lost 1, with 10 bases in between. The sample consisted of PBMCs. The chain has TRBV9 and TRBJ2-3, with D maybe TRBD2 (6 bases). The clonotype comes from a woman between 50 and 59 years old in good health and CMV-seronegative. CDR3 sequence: CASSVSERGTDTQYF. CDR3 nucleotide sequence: TGTGCCAGCAGCGTATCTGAGCGGGGCACAGATACGCAGTATTTT.